This T cell receptor (beta chain) was captured in a study of graft-versus-host responses after intestinal transplantation. Study-wide results and caveats: HvG clone declines early post-transplant were associated with peak circulating GvH levels.

The authors processed graft tissue to release intraepithelial and lamina propria lymphocytes. On this clone itself: The antigen is not known.

Only in-frame clones appear in the TCRdb table, and some are missing; sequencing was by immunoSEQ multiplex PCR. Here the sample spans approximately 37,000 clones, 87% being singletons. Trimming pared 6 bases from V and 2 bases from J, leaving 16 bases between. This CDR3 contains 15 residues. Germline V CDR1 and CDR2: MNHEY, SMNVEV (reference sequence). The material was ileum tissue, obtained about 200 days after intestinal transplant. The TCR was taken from a human patient who received an intestinal transplant, so some T cells may come from the graft donor. The chain is built from TRBV27 and TRBJ1-2; D gene uncertain. In DNA form, the CDR3 reads TGTGCCAGCAGCCCCCTGACCAGGCCGAACTATGGCTACACCTTC. As protein: CASSPLTRPNYGYTF.